Below are 24 T cell receptor beta chains sequenced from a single sample in a study of technical replicates of blood from a handful of donors. Some clones are missing from TCRdb's copy, which holds only in-frame ones; the method was immunoSEQ multiplex PCR. The sample has roughly 56,000 clones, roughly 86% seen once. The sample consisted of PBMCs. These receptors came from a human donor in good health. Some clones in this sample may be carry-over from other donors' samples.

This sequence joins TRBV9 and TRBJ2-1; D is undetermined. Trimming took 2 bases from V and 2 from J, leaving 17 bases between them. Germline V gene sequence: CDR1 SGDLS, CDR2 YYNGEE. This CDR3 is 17 amino acids long. As DNA, the CDR3 is TGTGCCAGCAGCGTCGACCCCGGGTCGGCTCCCTACAATGAGCAGTTCTTC. This encodes CASSVDPGSAPYNEQFF.

This clone was observed once. V is TRBV4-1 and J is TRBJ2-3; 13 bases fit TRBD2. The CDR3 runs to 18 residues. V was clipped by 4 bases and J by 3 bases; unmatched bases: 10. Germline V CDR1 and CDR2: MGHRA, YSYEKL. The CDR3 spells CASSPSTRTSGGTDTQYF. DNA for the CDR3: TGCGCCAGCAGCCCCTCGACGAGGACTAGCGGGGGAACAGATACGCAGTATTTT.

A single count supports this clone. The chain joins TRBV27 to TRBJ1-6, with a weak D call TRBD1 (5 bases). The CDR3 totals 14 residues. V lost 8 bases and J lost 4, with 12 bases in between. In germline, CDR1 is MNHEY, CDR2 SMNVEV (reference sequence). DNA of the CDR3: TGTGCCAGCGGGGGGTTCGGATATAATTCACCCCTCCACTTT. Amino acid sequence: CASGGFGYNSPLHF.

The chain recombines TRBV19 with TRBJ2-3, with 10 bases fitting TRBD2. Unmatched junction bases numbered 19, after V lost 6 bases and J lost 4 bases. The germline V gene encodes CDR1 LNHDA and CDR2 SQIVND (reference sequence). The CDR3 spans 19 residues. CDR3 nucleotides: TGTGCCAGTAGGCCTCGTTTAGTGTCAGCGGGGGGGCCTCCAGATACGCAGTATTTT. Its protein is CASRPRLVSAGGPPDTQYF.

This sequence joins TRBV9 and TRBJ2-7; D perhaps matches TRBD2 (5 bases). Germline V gene lookup returns CDR1 SGDLS and CDR2 YYNGEE. V was trimmed by 0 bases and J by 6 bases, leaving 10 bases between them. The CDR3 contains 13 residues. The chain's CDR3 is CASSVVRGSEQYF. DNA for the CDR3: TGTGCCAGCAGCGTAGTACGGGGTTCCGAGCAGTACTTC.

This rearrangement joins TRBV7-6 to TRBJ2-7, with 10 bases lining up with TRBD1. The CDR3 contains 16 residues. Germline V lookup: CDR1 SGHVS, CDR2 FNYEAQ. V lost 5 bases to trimming and J lost 1 base; unmatched junction nucleotides: 8. The CDR3 protein is CASSPTGTGESYEQYF. In nucleotides, the CDR3 is TGTGCCAGCAGCCCTACCGGGACAGGGGAATCCTACGAGCAGTACTTC.

The V and J genes are TRBV4-3 and TRBJ2-1, with TRBD2 identical over 7 bases. This CDR3 has 18 residues. Germline V gene data show CDR1 as LGHNA and CDR2 as YSLEER. V dropped 0 bases and J dropped 4; count of bases not matched to a gene: 12. The CDR3 DNA reads TGCGCCAGCAGCCAAGATCGCGGGAGAAGATCATGGTACAATGAGCAGTTCTTC. Translation: CASSQDRGRRSWYNEQFF.

The rearrangement links TRBV7-2 to TRBJ1-6; D is unclear. Germline V gives CDR1 SGHTA, CDR2 FQGNSA. V gave up 5 bases and J gave up 2 bases, with 19 bases separating them. The CDR3 covers 18 residues. The CDR3 DNA reads as TGTGCCAGCAGCCCACCCGGGGTTAGAGTTCCCTATAATTCACCCCTCCACTTT. This gives the protein CASSPPGVRVPYNSPLHF. Full variable domain (outside the CDR3, taken from reference TRBV7-2 and TRBJ1-6): GAGVSQSPSNKVTEKGKDVELRCDPISGHTALYWYRQSLGQGLEFLIYFQGNSAPDKSGLPSDRFSAERTGGSVSTLTIQRTQQEDSAVYLCASSPPGVRVPYNSPLHFGNGTRLTVT.

J is TRBJ2-2 and V is TRBV5-1; 7 positions agree with TRBD2. Unmatched junction bases numbered 12, after V lost 3 bases and J lost 4 bases. CDR1 and CDR2 (germline): SGHRS, YFSETQ. This CDR3 has 17 amino acids. Written as DNA, the CDR3 is TGCGCCAGCAGCTCCAAGGTGAACCGGGAGGTCACCGGGGAGCTGTTTTTT. It is translated as CASSSKVNREVTGELFF.

The rearrangement links TRBV5-4 to TRBJ1-4; D gene unclear. CDR3 length equals 16 residues. Germline values: CDR1 SGHNT, CDR2 YYREEE (reference sequence). V lost 0 bases to trimming and J lost 5 bases, with 14 bases between them. DNA for the CDR3: TGTGCCAGCAGCTTGGGAATTGCGGTTCCGAATGAAAAACTGTTTTTT. The encoded protein is CASSLGIAVPNEKLFF. Drawing the rest from reference TRBV5-4 and TRBJ1-4, the complete variable domain is ETGVTQSPTHLIKTRGQQVTLRCSSQSGHNTVSWYQQALGQGPQFIFQYYREEENGRGNFPPRFSGLQFPNYSSELNVNALELDDSALYLCASSLGIAVPNEKLFFGSGTQLSVL.

V gene TRBV7-2 combines with J gene TRBJ2-7; D gene ambiguous. With 4 bases removed from V and 0 bases from J, the gap between germline ends came to 7 bases. This CDR3 contains 13 residues. The germline CDR1 and CDR2 sequences are SGHTA and FQGNSA. The CDR3 loop reads CASSSVVSYEQYF. CDR3 nucleotide sequence: TGTGCCAGCAGCTCCGTAGTCTCCTACGAGCAGTACTTC.

The V call is TRBV29-1, the J call TRBJ2-3, with 14 bases aligning to TRBD2. Germline V lookup: CDR1 SQVTM, CDR2 ANQGSEA. V was pared by 6 bases and J by 5 bases, with 4 bases of the junction left unmatched. This CDR3 has 14 amino acids. CDR3 in DNA: TGCAGCGTCCCGGGACTAGCGGGGGAAGATACGCAGTATTTT. Amino acid sequence: CSVPGLAGEDTQYF.

The chain uses TRBV4-1 and TRBJ2-1, with TRBD2 matching over 12 bases. CDR1 is MGHRA, CDR2 YSYEKL, per germline. The J segment lost 3 bases and the V segment lost 1 base, leaving 1 base of the junction unmatched. This CDR3 has 16 amino acids. In nucleotides, the CDR3 is TGCGCCAGCAGCCAAGGACTAGCGGGGGACTACAATGAGCAGTTCTTC. It specifies CASSQGLAGDYNEQFF.

The genes are TRBV25-1 and TRBJ2-2; D unresolved. The germline gives CDR1 MGHDK, CDR2 SYGVNS. With 6 bases removed from V and 8 bases from J, the gap between germline ends came to 7 bases. The CDR3 totals 11 residues. The DNA for the CDR3 is TGTGCCAGCAGATTAAAAGGGGAGCTGTTTTTT. It yields the protein CASRLKGELFF.

The chain has TRBV7-3 and TRBJ2-2; D might be TRBD1 (5 bases). Germline V CDR1 and CDR2: SGHTA, FQGTGA. The CDR3 spans 14 residues. V lost 5 bases to trimming and J lost 6 bases, with 13 bases between them. CDR3 in amino acids: CASSPLTGAGELFF. DNA of the CDR3: TGTGCCAGCAGCCCGCTTACAGGCGCCGGGGAGCTGTTTTTT.

There are a few counts of this clone. The chain has TRBV5-1 and TRBJ1-1; no definite D call. The CDR3 extends over 14 amino acids. CDR1 is SGHRS and CDR2 is YFSETQ in the germline V gene. V lost 1 base, J lost 1 base, and 8 bases lay in between. The CDR3 region has the DNA TGCGCCAGCAGCTTGTACTTCTCGAACACTGAAGCTTTCTTT. This sequence encodes CASSLYFSNTEAFF.

The chain joins TRBV5-4 to TRBJ1-3, with TRBD1 as a possible D gene (6 bases). The germline V gene encodes CDR1 SGHNT and CDR2 YYREEE (reference sequence). The CDR3 is made up of 16 amino acids. The V end was cut by 3 bases, the J end by 4 bases, with 17 bases between. The CDR3 reads CASSSHRTGSGNTIYF. CDR3 nucleotide sequence: TGTGCCAGCAGCTCCCATCGAACAGGGTCGGGAAACACCATATATTTT.

The V gene is TRBV5-5, the J gene TRBJ1-1, with D possibly being TRBD1 (6 bases). CDR3 size: 13 residues. Germline CDR1 SGHKS, CDR2 YYEKEE (reference sequence). V was trimmed by 7 bases and J by 5 bases, leaving 15 bases between them. CDR3 sequence reads: CASHITTGTEAFF. The CDR3 region has the DNA TGTGCCAGCCACATTACTACAGGGACTGAAGCTTTCTTT.

This rearrangement joins TRBV5-1 to TRBJ2-3; D might be TRBD2 (5 bases). With 4 bases removed from V and 1 base from J, the gap between germline ends came to 16 bases. The CDR3 sequence is 16 residues long. Per germline, CDR1 SGHRS and CDR2 YFSETQ. This chain's CDR3 is CASSPSFPRGTDTQYF. Written as DNA, the CDR3 is TGCGCCAGCAGCCCGTCCTTTCCGCGGGGCACAGATACGCAGTATTTT.

V usage is TRBV7-3 and J usage is TRBJ2-7; D might be TRBD2 (7 bases). Germline CDR1 SGHTA, CDR2 FQGTGA. The ends were cut back, 5 bases at V and 5 bases at J, with 19 bases in the middle. The CDR3 spans 15 residues. Here the CDR3 reads CASSQGPWGGDEQYF. Written as DNA, the CDR3 is TGTGCCAGCAGCCAAGGCCCTTGGGGGGGCGACGAGCAGTACTTC.

The genes are TRBV5-1 and TRBJ1-2; TRBD1 is a possible D gene (6 bases). Trimming took off 4 bases at V and 3 bases at J, with 16 bases between the two ends. Germline loops: CDR1 SGHRS, CDR2 YFSETQ. This CDR3 contains 15 residues. CDR3 coding DNA: TGCGCCAGCAGCCCGCTGCGGGGGGCGGACTATGGCTACACCTTC. It yields the protein CASSPLRGADYGYTF.

The gene calls are TRBV6-5 and TRBJ1-3, with 8 bases identical to TRBD1. The CDR3 consists of 15 residues. V lost 6 bases to trimming and J lost 3 bases; unmatched junction nucleotides: 7. The germline CDR1 and CDR2 sequences are MNHEY and SVGAGI. This CDR3 is CASRATGVSGNTIYF. CDR3 DNA: TGTGCCAGCAGAGCGACAGGGGTCAGTGGAAACACCATATATTTT.

The genes are TRBV19 and TRBJ1-5; D not certain. Germline V lookup: CDR1 LNHDA, CDR2 SQIVND (reference sequence). With 3 bases removed from V and 0 bases from J, the gap between germline ends came to 9 bases. The CDR3 length is 15 residues. CDR3 amino acids: CASSISGNSNQPQHF. The CDR3 bases are TGTGCCAGTAGTATCTCGGGGAATAGCAATCAGCCCCAGCATTTT.

V gene TRBV5-6 combines with J gene TRBJ1-5; 10 positions agree with TRBD1. The ends lost 0 bases at V and 7 bases at J; junction bases unmatched: 7. Germline CDR1 SGHDT, CDR2 YYEEEE. The CDR3 sequence is 16 residues long. Here the CDR3 DNA reads TGTGCCAGCAGCTTGGCCTCCGGGACAGGGGACCAGCCCCAGCATTTT. Its protein product is CASSLASGTGDQPQHF.